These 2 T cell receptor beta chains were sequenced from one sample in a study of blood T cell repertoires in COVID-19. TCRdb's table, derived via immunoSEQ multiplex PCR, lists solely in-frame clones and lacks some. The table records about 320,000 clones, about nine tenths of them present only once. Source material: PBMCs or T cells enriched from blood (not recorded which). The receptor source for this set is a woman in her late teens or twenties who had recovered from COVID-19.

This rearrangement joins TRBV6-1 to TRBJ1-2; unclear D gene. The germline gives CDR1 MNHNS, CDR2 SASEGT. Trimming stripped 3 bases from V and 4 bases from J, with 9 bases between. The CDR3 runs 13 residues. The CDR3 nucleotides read TGTGCCAGCAGTGACAGGTTTTTCTATGGCTACACCTTC. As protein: CASSDRFFYGYTF.

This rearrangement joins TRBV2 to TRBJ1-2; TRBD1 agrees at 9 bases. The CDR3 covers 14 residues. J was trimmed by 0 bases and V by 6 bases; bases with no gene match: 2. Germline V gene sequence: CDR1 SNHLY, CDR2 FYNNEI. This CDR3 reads CASSGQGPNYGYTF. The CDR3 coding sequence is TGTGCCAGCAGCGGACAGGGGCCTAACTATGGCTACACCTTC. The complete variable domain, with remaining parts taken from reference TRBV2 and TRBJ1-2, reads EPEVTQTPSHQVTQMGQEVILRCVPISNHLYFYWYRQILGQKVEFLVSFYNNEISEKSEIFDDQFSVERPDGSNFTLKIRSTKLEDSAMYFCASSGQGPNYGYTFGSGTRLTVV.